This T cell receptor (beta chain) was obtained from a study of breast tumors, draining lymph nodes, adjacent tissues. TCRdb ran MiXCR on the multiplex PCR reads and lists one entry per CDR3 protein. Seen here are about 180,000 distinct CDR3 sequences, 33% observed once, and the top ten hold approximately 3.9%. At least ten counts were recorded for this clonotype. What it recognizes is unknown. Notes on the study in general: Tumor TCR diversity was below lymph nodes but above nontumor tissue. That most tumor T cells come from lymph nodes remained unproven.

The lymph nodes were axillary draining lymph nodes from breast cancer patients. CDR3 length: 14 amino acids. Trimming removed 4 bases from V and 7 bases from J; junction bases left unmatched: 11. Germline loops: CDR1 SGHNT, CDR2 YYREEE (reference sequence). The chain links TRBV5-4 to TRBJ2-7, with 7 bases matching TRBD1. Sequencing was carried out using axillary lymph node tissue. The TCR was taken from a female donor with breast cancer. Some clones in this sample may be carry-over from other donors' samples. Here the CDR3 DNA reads TGTGCCAGCAGCGCCTCTAGGACAGGTCAAGAGCAGTACTTC. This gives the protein CASSASRTGQEQYF.